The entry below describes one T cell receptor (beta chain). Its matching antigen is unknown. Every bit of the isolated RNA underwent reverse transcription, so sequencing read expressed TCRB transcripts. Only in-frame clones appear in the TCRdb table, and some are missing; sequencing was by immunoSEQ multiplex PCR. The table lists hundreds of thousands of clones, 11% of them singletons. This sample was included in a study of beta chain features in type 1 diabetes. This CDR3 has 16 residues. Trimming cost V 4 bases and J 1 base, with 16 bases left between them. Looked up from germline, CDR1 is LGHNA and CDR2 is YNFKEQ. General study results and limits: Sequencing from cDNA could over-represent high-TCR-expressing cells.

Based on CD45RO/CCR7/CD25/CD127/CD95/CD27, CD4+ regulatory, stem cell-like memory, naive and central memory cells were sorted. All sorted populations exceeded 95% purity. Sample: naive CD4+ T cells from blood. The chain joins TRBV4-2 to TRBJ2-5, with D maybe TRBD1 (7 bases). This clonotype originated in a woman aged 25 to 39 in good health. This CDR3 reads CASSPGGRGVQETQYF. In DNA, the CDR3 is TGTGCCAGCAGCCCGGGCGGCAGGGGGGTCCAAGAGACCCAGTACTTC.